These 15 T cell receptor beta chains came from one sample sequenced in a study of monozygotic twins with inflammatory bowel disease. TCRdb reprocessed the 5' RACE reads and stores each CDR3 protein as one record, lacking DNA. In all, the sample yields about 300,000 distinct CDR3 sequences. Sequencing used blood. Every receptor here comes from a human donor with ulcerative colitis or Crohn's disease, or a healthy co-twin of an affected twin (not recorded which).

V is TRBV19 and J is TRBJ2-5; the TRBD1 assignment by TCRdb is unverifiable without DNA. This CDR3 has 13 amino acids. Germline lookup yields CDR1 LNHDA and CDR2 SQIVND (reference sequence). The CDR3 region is CASSQDRLGGQYF.

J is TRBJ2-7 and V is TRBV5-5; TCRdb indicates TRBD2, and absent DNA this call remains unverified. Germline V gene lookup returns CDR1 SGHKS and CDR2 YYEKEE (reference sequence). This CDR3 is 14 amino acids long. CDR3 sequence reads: CASSPPDGPYEQYF. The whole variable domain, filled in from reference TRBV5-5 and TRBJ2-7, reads DAGVTQSPTHLIKTRGQQVTLRCSPISGHKSVSWYQQVLGQGPQFIFQYYEKEERGRGNFPDRFSARQFPNYSSELNVNALLLGDSALYLCASSPPDGPYEQYFGPGTRLTVT.

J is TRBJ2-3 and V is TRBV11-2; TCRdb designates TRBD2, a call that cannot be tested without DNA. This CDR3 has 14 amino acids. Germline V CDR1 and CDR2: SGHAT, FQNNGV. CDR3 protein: CASSLDRAGTTQYF.

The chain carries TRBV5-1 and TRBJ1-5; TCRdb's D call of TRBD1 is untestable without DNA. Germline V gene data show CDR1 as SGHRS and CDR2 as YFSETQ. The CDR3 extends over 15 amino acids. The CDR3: CASSLEGGSNQPQHF.

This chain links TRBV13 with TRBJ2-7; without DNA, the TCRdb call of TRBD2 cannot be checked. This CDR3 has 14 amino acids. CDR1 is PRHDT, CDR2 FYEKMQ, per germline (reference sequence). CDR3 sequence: CASSLGRGDYEQYF.

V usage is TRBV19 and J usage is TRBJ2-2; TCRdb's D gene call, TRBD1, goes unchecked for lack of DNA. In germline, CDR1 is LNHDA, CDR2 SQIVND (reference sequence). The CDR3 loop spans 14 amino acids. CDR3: CASSWDKSTGELFF.

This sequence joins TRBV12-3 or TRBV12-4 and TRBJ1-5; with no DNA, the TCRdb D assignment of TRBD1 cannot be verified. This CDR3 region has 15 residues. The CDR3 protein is CASSPTRALNQPQHF.

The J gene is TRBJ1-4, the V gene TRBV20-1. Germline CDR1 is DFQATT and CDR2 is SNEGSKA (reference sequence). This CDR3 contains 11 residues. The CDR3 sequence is CSAPLFEKLFF.

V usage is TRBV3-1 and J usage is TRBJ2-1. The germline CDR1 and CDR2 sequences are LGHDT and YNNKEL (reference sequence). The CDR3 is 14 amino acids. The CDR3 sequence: CASSQALPLDEQFF.

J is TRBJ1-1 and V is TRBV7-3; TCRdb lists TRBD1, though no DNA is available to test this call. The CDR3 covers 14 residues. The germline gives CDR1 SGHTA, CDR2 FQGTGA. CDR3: CASSLMGTAPEAFF. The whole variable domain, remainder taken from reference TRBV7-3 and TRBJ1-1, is GAGVSQTPSNKVTEKGKYVELRCDPISGHTALYWYRQSLGQGPEFLIYFQGTGAADDSGLPNDRFFAVRPEGSVSTLKIQRTERGDSAVYLCASSLMGTAPEAFFGQGTRLTVV.

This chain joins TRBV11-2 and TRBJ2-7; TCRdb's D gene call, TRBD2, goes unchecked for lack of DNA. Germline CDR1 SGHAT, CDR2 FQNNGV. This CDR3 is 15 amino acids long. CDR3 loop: CASSPSLTQTYEQYF.

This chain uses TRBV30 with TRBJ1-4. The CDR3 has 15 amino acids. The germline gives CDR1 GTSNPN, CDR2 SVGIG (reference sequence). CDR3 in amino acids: CAWSRPVATNEKLFF.

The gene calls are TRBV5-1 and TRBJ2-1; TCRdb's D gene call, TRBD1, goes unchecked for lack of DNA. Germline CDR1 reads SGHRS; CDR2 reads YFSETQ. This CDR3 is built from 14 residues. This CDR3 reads CASSLGPGASEQFF.

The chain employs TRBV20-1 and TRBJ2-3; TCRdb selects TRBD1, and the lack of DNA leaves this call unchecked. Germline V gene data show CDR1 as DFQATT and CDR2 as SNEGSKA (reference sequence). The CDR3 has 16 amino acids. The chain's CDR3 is CSAPPDWGTSTDTQYF.

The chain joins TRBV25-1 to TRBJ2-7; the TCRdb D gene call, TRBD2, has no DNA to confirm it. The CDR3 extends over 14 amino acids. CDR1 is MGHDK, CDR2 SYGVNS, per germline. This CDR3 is CASSRDYLTYEQYF.